Below, 22 T cell receptor beta chains from the same sample are listed, as sequenced in a study of T-cell memory formation after mild COVID-19. TCRdb used MiXCR to reprocess the 5' RACE reads, holding one entry per CDR3 protein. The sample lists approximately 480,000 distinct CDR3 sequences, around a sixth occurring once. The sequencing sample was made of PBMCs or a T cell subset sorted from them (not recorded which). The receptors were gathered from an adult woman who had mild COVID-19 (a few samples of this study predate the infection). Cell type and time point are not known.

This clonotype was seen a few times. The V and J genes are TRBV10-2 and TRBJ2-7, with 10 bases that match TRBD2. The V segment lost 6 bases and the J segment 0 bases; nucleotides outside the gene matches: 5. This CDR3 contains 15 residues. Germline CDR1 WSHSY, CDR2 SAAADI. CDR3 loop: CASRASSGGSYEQYF. The CDR3 coding sequence is TGCGCCAGCAGGGCCTCTAGCGGGGGCTCCTACGAGCAGTACTTC.

The genes are TRBV12-3 or TRBV12-4 and TRBJ1-5; D is uncertain. With 5 bases removed from V and 4 bases from J, the gap between germline ends came to 21 bases. The CDR3 has 17 amino acids. DNA of the CDR3: TGTGCCAGCAGTGCCCCAACCCCCGACATTTTTAATCAGCCCCAGCATTTT. Encoded protein: CASSAPTPDIFNQPQHF.

There are a few counts of this clonotype. The rearrangement joins TRBV5-1 to TRBJ2-3, with 8 bases matching TRBD1. V gave up 4 bases and J gave up 0 bases; unmatched junction bases: 7. From germline, CDR1 is SGHRS and CDR2 YFSETQ. This CDR3 has 16 amino acids. In nucleotides, the CDR3 is TGCGCCAGCAGCCCAGCGACAGGGGCCAGCACAGATACGCAGTATTTT. Protein product: CASSPATGASTDTQYF.

This clonotype was found a few times. The chain is built from TRBV11-2 and TRBJ2-1, with 7 bases that match TRBD1. CDR3 length: 15 amino acids. V shed 1 base and J 5 bases; nucleotides not matched to a gene: 5. Looked up from germline, CDR1 is SGHAT and CDR2 is FQNNGV. The CDR3 here is CASSLATGSHNEQFF. The CDR3 DNA is TGTGCCAGCAGCTTAGCGACAGGGTCCCACAATGAGCAGTTCTTC.

There are a few counts of this clonotype. V gene TRBV7-8 combines with J gene TRBJ2-4; 7 bases align to TRBD2. CDR3 size: 17 residues. V gave up 1 base and J gave up 3 bases; unmatched junction bases: 9. The germline V gene encodes CDR1 SGHVS and CDR2 FQNEAQ. The CDR3 sequence: CASSLEIAGVGKNIQYF. The CDR3 DNA is TGTGCCAGCAGCTTAGAGATTGCGGGGGTTGGCAAAAACATTCAGTACTTC.

The chain has TRBV5-1 and TRBJ2-3; perhaps TRBD1 as D (6 bases). CDR1 and CDR2 from the germline V gene are SGHRS and YFSETQ. The CDR3 is 16 residues long. Trimming took off 4 bases at V and 0 bases at J, with 15 bases between the two ends. The DNA of the CDR3 is TGCGCCAGCAGCCAAAGGGGGAACCCTAGCACAGATACGCAGTATTTT. Protein sequence: CASSQRGNPSTDTQYF.

This clonotype came up a few times. J is TRBJ2-5 and V is TRBV20-1; tentatively, D is TRBD1 (6 bases). The CDR3 loop spans 15 amino acids. With 4 bases removed from V and 3 bases from J, the gap between germline ends came to 18 bases. Germline values: CDR1 DFQATT, CDR2 SNEGSKA (reference sequence). The CDR3 DNA sequence: TGCAGTGCTACCGCTCGTCAGGGGCAGAAAGAGACCCAGTACTTC. Residues: CSATARQGQKETQYF.

The chain has TRBV7-2 and TRBJ1-4; D call uncertain. From germline, CDR1 is SGHTA and CDR2 FQGNSA. V was clipped by 2 bases and J by 3 bases, with 10 bases between them. The CDR3 has 15 amino acids. The CDR3 protein is CASSLKRVANEKLFF. CDR3 sequence (DNA): TGTGCCAGCAGCTTAAAAAGGGTGGCTAATGAAAAACTGTTTTTT. Full variable domain (rest looked up from reference TRBV7-2 and TRBJ1-4): GAGVSQSPSNKVTEKGKDVELRCDPISGHTALYWYRQSLGQGLEFLIYFQGNSAPDKSGLPSDRFSAERTGGSVSTLTIQRTQQEDSAVYLCASSLKRVANEKLFFGSGTQLSVL.

CDR3 DNA sequence: TGTGCCACCAGCACGCACGGACAGGGTGACAATGAGCAGTTCTTC. The encoded protein is CATSTHGQGDNEQFF. The V and J genes are TRBV15 and TRBJ2-1, with 8 bases lining up with TRBD1. J was trimmed by 5 bases and V by 4 bases; bases with no gene match: 7. CDR3 length equals 15 residues. Germline loops: CDR1 LNHNV, CDR2 YYDKDF (reference sequence).

CDR3 protein: CASSQDDGRVYEQYF. CDR3 sequence (DNA): TGCGCCAGCAGCCAAGATGACGGGAGGGTCTACGAGCAGTACTTC. The chain employs TRBV4-3 and TRBJ2-7; TRBD2 agrees at 8 bases. The CDR3 runs 15 residues. Per the germline V gene, CDR1 is LGHNA and CDR2 is YSLEER. Trimming removed 0 bases from V and 3 bases from J; junction bases left unmatched: 4.

This clonotype was recorded many times. The CDR3 region has the DNA TGTGCCAGCAGGGGGGCGCTTGAAGCTTTCTTT. Amino acid sequence: CASRGALEAFF. The rearrangement joins TRBV3-1 to TRBJ1-1; a weak D match, TRBD1 (6 bases). CDR3 length: 11 residues. Per germline, CDR1 LGHDT and CDR2 YNNKEL (reference sequence). The V gene lost 6 bases and the J gene lost 7 bases, with 9 bases spanning the gap.

This clonotype was picked up a small number of times. The CDR3 here is CASSSLHLADSYEQYF. Written as DNA, the CDR3 is TGCGCCAGCAGCTCCCTTCATCTAGCGGACTCCTACGAGCAGTACTTC. The genes are TRBV5-1 and TRBJ2-7, with 7 nucleotides matching TRBD2. With 3 bases clipped from V and 0 bases from J, the junction kept 9 bases outside the gene matches. Germline lookup yields CDR1 SGHRS and CDR2 YFSETQ. There are 16 residues in the CDR3.

This clonotype appeared many times. CDR3 bases: TGCGCCAGCAGCTTGGAACTAGCGGGGATCGGAAATGAGCAGTTCTTC. Translation gives CASSLELAGIGNEQFF. This sequence joins TRBV5-1 and TRBJ2-1; 10 nucleotides line up with TRBD2. This CDR3 has 16 amino acids. J gave up 7 bases and V 0 bases, and 7 bases lay outside the gene matches. The V gene's germline CDR1 is SGHRS and CDR2 YFSETQ.

This clonotype was detected a few times. V and J are TRBV5-6 and TRBJ2-7; TRBD1 matches 8 bases. From germline, CDR1 is SGHDT and CDR2 YYEEEE. J lost 0 bases, V lost 3 bases, and 5 bases had no gene match. The CDR3 has 15 amino acids. DNA of the CDR3: TGTGCCAGCAGCTCTTTGGACAGGGACTCCTACGAGCAGTACTTC. It is translated as CASSSLDRDSYEQYF. The full variable domain, in which reference TRBV5-6 and TRBJ2-7 provide the parts outside the CDR3, is DAGVTQSPTHLIKTRGQQVTLRCSPKSGHDTVSWYQQALGQGPQFIFQYYEEEERQRGNFPDRFSGHQFPNYSSELNVNALLLGDSALYLCASSSLDRDSYEQYFGPGTRLTVT.

V gene TRBV4-1 combines with J gene TRBJ2-1, with 13 bases lining up with TRBD2. The CDR3 totals 15 residues. Germline V gives CDR1 MGHRA, CDR2 YSYEKL. The V gene end was trimmed by 4 bases and the J gene end by 7 bases; junction bases not matched to a gene: 4. CDR3 nucleotides: TGCGCCAGCAGCCGTCGACTAGCGGGGGGTAATGAGCAGTTCTTC. It encodes CASSRRLAGGNEQFF.

In this sample, this clonotype turned up many times. V and J are TRBV4-1 and TRBJ2-1; TRBD2 matches 9 bases. The junction had 10 bases not matched to a gene; V was cut back by 0 bases and J by 4 bases. CDR3 length: 18 residues. The V gene's germline CDR1 is MGHRA and CDR2 YSYEKL. In DNA form, the CDR3 reads TGCGCCAGCAGCCAAGAAGGGCTAGCGGGGAGCCCTTACAATGAGCAGTTCTTC. It codes for CASSQEGLAGSPYNEQFF.

V and J are TRBV24-1 and TRBJ2-5, with D possibly TRBD1 on 6 matching bases. CDR1 is KGHDR, CDR2 SFDVKD, per germline. The V end was cut by 6 bases, the J end by 5 bases, with 12 bases between. The CDR3 totals 13 residues. The CDR3 loop reads CATSQGRLETQYF. The DNA for the CDR3 is TGTGCCACCAGTCAGGGGAGATTGGAGACCCAGTACTTC.

In this sample, this clonotype turned up many times. The rearrangement joins TRBV7-9 to TRBJ2-3, with 11 nucleotides matching TRBD2. Germline V gene sequence: CDR1 SEHNR, CDR2 FQNEAQ (reference sequence). CDR3 length equals 17 residues. Trimming removed 5 bases from V and 0 bases from J; junction bases left unmatched: 7. DNA for the CDR3: TGTGCCAGCAGCCCGCGGGGACTAGCGGCTAGCACAGATACGCAGTATTTT. This translates into CASSPRGLAASTDTQYF.

The V gene is TRBV7-8, the J gene TRBJ1-1; TRBD1 agrees at 12 bases. The V gene end was trimmed by 5 bases and the J gene end by 4 bases; junction bases not matched to a gene: 8. Germline V gene lookup returns CDR1 SGHVS and CDR2 FQNEAQ. The CDR3 runs 16 residues. DNA for the CDR3: TGTGCCAGCAGCCTTGGGACAGGGGGCGCCGGCACTGAAGCTTTCTTT. Translated, it gives CASSLGTGGAGTEAFF.

This clonotype has more than one count but fewer than ten. This chain joins TRBV5-1 and TRBJ1-6, with TRBD1 as a possible D gene (6 bases). From germline, CDR1 is SGHRS and CDR2 YFSETQ. V was cut by 2 bases and J by 2 bases, with 11 bases left in between. There are 16 residues in the CDR3. The CDR3 nucleotides read TGCGCCAGCAGCTTAGGACAGTCCCCCTATAATTCACCCCTCCACTTT. Translated, it gives CASSLGQSPYNSPLHF. The full variable domain, completed using reference TRBV5-1 and TRBJ1-6, is KAGVTQTPRYLIKTRGQQVTLSCSPISGHRSVSWYQQTPGQGLQFLFEYFSETQRNKGNFPGRFSGRQFSNSRSEMNVSTLELGDSALYLCASSLGQSPYNSPLHFGNGTRLTVT.

In nucleotides, the CDR3 is TGTGCCAGCAGCCTGCCGAGTGGGGGAGAGACCCAGTACTTC. It codes for CASSLPSGGETQYF. This chain joins TRBV5-5 and TRBJ2-5, with D tentatively TRBD1 or TRBD2 (5 bases each). CDR3 size: 14 residues. Trimming took off 4 bases at V and 4 bases at J, with 14 bases between the two ends. Per germline, CDR1 SGHKS and CDR2 YYEKEE (reference sequence).

The table lists this clonotype with a few counts. The rearrangement links TRBV10-2 to TRBJ2-7; 8 nucleotides line up with TRBD1. V dropped 3 bases and J dropped 4; count of bases not matched to a gene: 5. From germline, CDR1 is WSHSY and CDR2 SAAADI. This CDR3 comprises 14 residues. DNA of the CDR3: TGCGCCAGCAGTGACAGGGGGCTTTCATACGAGCAGTACTTC. Protein sequence: CASSDRGLSYEQYF.